This T cell receptor beta chain was sequenced during a study of T-cell reconstitution after alpha-beta-depleted transplantation in children. The V end was cut by 5 bases, the J end by 0 bases, with 23 bases between. From germline, CDR1 is SGHVS and CDR2 FNYEAQ. This CDR3 is built from 20 residues. As it was prepared, the TCRbeta library received unique molecular identifiers. MiXCR was run by TCRdb on the PCR reads, yielding one entry per CDR3 protein. This sample carries 400,000 to 500,000 distinct CDR3 sequences, roughly a tenth of them seen once, and the ten largest clones take nearly 5.5%. The starting material was PBMCs from the stem cell graft donor, obtained from the stem cell graft. J is TRBJ1-6 and V is TRBV7-6, with D perhaps matching TRBD1 (5 bases). The receptor was isolated from a human donor who donated a stem cell graft to a child with acute myeloid leukemia. CDR3: CASSQHRRGRRSSYNSPLHF. The CDR3 nucleotides read TGTGCCAGCAGCCAGCACCGCCGGGGCAGGCGCAGCTCCTATAATTCACCCCTCCACTTT.